The TCR beta chain under discussion was sequenced for a study of T-cell reconstitution after alpha-beta-depleted transplantation in children. This clonotype showed up just a few times. The antigen is unknown. It was with unique molecular identifiers that the TCRbeta library was prepared. TCRdb reprocessed the PCR reads with MiXCR, giving one entry per CDR3 protein. The sample has 550,000 to 600,000 distinct CDR3 sequences, more than 20% seen once. Findings of the study overall: By one year post-transplant, T-cell counts and diversity largely arose from T cells that were newly produced. Expanded clones from the graft, numbering several hundred, reportedly supplied alpha-beta T cells about two months after transplant.

Trimming shortened V by 3 bases and J by 2 bases, and 10 bases separated the two germline ends. This CDR3 is built from 14 residues. This clonotype originated in a boy younger than two who had a stem cell transplant for acute myeloid leukemia, so the T cells may come from the graft donor. Sequencing used PBMCs, mostly from graft donor cells, obtained 360 days after TCRalphabeta/CD19-depleted stem cell transplant. The chain recombines TRBV12-3 or TRBV12-4 with TRBJ1-1; D is uncertain. CDR3 residues: CASSLEGINTEAFF. DNA of the CDR3: TGTGCCAGCAGTTTGGAAGGGATAAACACTGAAGCTTTCTTT.